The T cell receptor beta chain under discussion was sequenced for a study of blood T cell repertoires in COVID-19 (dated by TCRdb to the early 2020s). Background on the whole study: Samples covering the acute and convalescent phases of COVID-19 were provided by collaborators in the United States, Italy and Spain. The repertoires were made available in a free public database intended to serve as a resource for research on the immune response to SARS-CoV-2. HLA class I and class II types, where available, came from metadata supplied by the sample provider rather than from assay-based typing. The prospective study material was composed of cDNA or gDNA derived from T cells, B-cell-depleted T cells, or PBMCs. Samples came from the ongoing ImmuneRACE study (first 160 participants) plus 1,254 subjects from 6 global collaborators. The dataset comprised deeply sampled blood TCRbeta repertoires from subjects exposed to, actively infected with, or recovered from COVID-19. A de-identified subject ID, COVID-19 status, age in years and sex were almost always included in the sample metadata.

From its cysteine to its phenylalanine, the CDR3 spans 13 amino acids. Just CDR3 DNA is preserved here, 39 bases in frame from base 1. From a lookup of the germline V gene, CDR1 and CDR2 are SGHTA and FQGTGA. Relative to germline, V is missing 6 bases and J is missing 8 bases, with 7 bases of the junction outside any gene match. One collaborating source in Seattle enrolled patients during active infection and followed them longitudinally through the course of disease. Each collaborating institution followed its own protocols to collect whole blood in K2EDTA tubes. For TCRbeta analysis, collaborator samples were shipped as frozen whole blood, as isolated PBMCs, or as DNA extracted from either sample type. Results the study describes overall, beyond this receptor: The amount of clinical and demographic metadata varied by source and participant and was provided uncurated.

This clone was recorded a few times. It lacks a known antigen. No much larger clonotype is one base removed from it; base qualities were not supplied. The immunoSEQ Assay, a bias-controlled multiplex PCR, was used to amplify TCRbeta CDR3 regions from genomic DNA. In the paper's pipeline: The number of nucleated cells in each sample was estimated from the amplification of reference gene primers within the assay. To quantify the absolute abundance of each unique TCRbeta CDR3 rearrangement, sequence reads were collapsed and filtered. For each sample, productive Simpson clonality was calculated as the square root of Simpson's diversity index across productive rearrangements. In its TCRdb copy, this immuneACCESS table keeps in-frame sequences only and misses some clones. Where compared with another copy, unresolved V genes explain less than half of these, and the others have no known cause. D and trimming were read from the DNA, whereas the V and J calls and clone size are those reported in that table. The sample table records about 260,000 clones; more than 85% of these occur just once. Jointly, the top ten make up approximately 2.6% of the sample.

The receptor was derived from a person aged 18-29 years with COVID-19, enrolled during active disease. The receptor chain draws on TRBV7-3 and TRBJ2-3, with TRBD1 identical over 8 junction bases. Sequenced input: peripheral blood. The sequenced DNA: TGTGCCAGCAGACCTGCACAGGGGGGTACGCAGTATTTT. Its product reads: CASRPAQGGTQYF.